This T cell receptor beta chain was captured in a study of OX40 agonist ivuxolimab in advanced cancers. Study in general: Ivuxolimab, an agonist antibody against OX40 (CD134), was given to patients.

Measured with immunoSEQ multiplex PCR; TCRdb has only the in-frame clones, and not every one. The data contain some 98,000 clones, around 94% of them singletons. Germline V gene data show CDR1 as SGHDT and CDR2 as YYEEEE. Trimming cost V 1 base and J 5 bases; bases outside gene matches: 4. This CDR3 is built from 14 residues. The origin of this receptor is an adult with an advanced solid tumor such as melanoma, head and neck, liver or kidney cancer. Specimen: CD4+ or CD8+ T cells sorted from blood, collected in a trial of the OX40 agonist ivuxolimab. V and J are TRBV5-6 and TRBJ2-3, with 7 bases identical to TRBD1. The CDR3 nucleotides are TGTGCCAGCAGCTTGAAGGGGGCAGGAGATACGCAGTATTTT. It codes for CASSLKGAGDTQYF.